This TCR beta chain was captured by sequencing in a study of blood T cell repertoires in COVID-19. Whole-study context: Sample material is recorded as cDNA or gDNA derived from T cells, B-cell-depleted T cells, or PBMCs.

CDR1 and CDR2 (germline): LGHDT, YNNKEL (reference sequence). The V segment lost 4 bases and the J segment 2 bases; nucleotides outside the gene matches: 4. The CDR3 is 15 residues long. Original handling: It was from reference gene primer amplification that nucleated cell counts were estimated. Repertoires were generated with immunoSEQ multiplex PCR, while TCRdb's copy carries only in-frame clones and drops some. V, J and clone size reflect that table, while D and trimming were determined from the DNA. The repertoire consists of 100,000 to 150,000 clones, with about 80% occurring once and the leading ten covering 3.8%. This clone was counted a single time.

The sequenced sample was peripheral blood. This receptor was identified in a woman aged 50 to 60 with acute or convalescent COVID-19. The gene calls are TRBV3-1 (or the pseudogene TRBV3-2) and TRBJ1-3; TRBD1 matches at 8 bases. CDR3 in amino acids: CASSPKDRAGNTIYF. The CDR3 DNA follows: TGTGCCAGCAGCCCCAAGGACAGGGCTGGAAACACCATATATTTT.